The 17 T cell receptor beta chains in this list originate from one sample, sequenced in a study of blood T cells in healthy people across ages. Next came a second PCR, run for about 6 to 12 cycles, which used a sample-barcoded 5' primer along with a J-beta primer mix. Each CDR3 protein gets one entry after TCRdb re-called the 5' RACE reads with MiXCR. The sample yields about 780,000 distinct CDR3 sequences, about 46% seen once. Sequencing used blood. Source of these receptors: a man older than 75 in good health.

The V call is TRBV7-2, the J call TRBJ1-6, with unresolved D. Deletions cut 1 base from V and 8 bases from J, with 15 bases between. This CDR3 region has 16 residues. CDR1 SGHTA and CDR2 FQGNSA come from the germline V gene. The CDR3 spells CASSLGAGRRDSPLHF. DNA of the CDR3: TGTGCCAGCAGCTTAGGGGCGGGTCGGCGGGATTCACCCCTCCACTTT.

V and J are TRBV20-1 and TRBJ2-5; D is ambiguous. The CDR3 covers 14 residues. The germline CDR1 and CDR2 sequences are DFQATT and SNEGSKA (reference sequence). V was trimmed by 0 bases and J by 11 bases, leaving 19 bases between them. CDR3 nucleotide sequence: TGCAGTGCTAGAGATCGGAAGGGTTGGGAAGGGCAGTACTTC. Protein sequence: CSARDRKGWEGQYF.

The V and J genes are TRBV20-1 and TRBJ2-1, with D possibly TRBD2 on 6 matching bases. This CDR3 is 14 amino acids long. V was cut by 3 bases and J by 6 bases, with 15 bases left in between. Germline V gene sequence: CDR1 DFQATT, CDR2 SNEGSKA (reference sequence). The CDR3 sequence: CSASRGDGGNEQFF. The CDR3 DNA sequence: TGCAGTGCTAGCCGCGGGGACGGAGGCAATGAGCAGTTCTTC.

J is TRBJ1-1 and V is TRBV3-1; tentatively, D is TRBD1 (6 bases). V was shortened by 6 bases and J by 10 bases, with 18 bases between the two germline ends. The CDR3 length is 13 residues. Germline V gene lookup returns CDR1 LGHDT and CDR2 YNNKEL (reference sequence). CDR3 loop: CASRPTRGSGAFF. As DNA, the CDR3 is TGTGCCAGCAGACCTACGAGGGGGAGCGGAGCTTTCTTT.

The rearrangement links TRBV20-1 to TRBJ2-2, with D unclear. The CDR3 extends over 14 amino acids. The V gene lost 1 base and the J gene lost 0 bases, with 6 bases spanning the gap. Looked up from germline, CDR1 is DFQATT and CDR2 is SNEGSKA (reference sequence). The CDR3 loop is CSARVRANTGELFF. The CDR3 DNA sequence: TGCAGTGCTAGAGTGAGAGCGAACACCGGGGAGCTGTTTTTT.

As for this clonotype: Sequence at one end of the junction differs from germline and may be a read error. This CDR3 is CTSSQDWSNEQYF. In DNA, the CDR3 is TGTACCAGCAGCCAGGACTGGAGCAATGAGCAGTACTTC. The chain uses TRBV7-8 and TRBJ2-7; D possibly corresponds to TRBD2 (5 bases). The CDR3 is made up of 13 amino acids. Germline assignment: CDR1 SGHVS and CDR2 FQNEAQ.

This chain connects TRBV5-1 to TRBJ2-3; 12 bases are shared with TRBD1. V lost 5 bases to trimming and J lost 3 bases; unmatched junction nucleotides: 7. The CDR3 spans 16 residues. Germline values: CDR1 SGHRS, CDR2 YFSETQ. CDR3 nucleotides: TGCGCCAGCAGAACCGGGACAGGGGGCTCGACAGATACGCAGTATTTT. As protein: CASRTGTGGSTDTQYF.

The chain joins TRBV7-2 to TRBJ2-3; D may correspond to TRBD1 or TRBD2 (5 bases each). The CDR3 runs 16 residues. Per germline, CDR1 SGHTA and CDR2 FQGNSA. With 1 base removed from V and 0 bases from J, the gap between germline ends came to 11 bases. The CDR3 loop reads CASSLGGNPSTDTQYF. In nucleotides, the CDR3 is TGTGCCAGCAGCTTAGGGGGGAACCCTAGCACAGATACGCAGTATTTT.

The chain combines TRBV12-3 or TRBV12-4 with TRBJ2-4, with D perhaps matching TRBD1 (5 bases). The last part of the DNA fits TRBJ2-7 better; the J call may be wrong. The CDR3 spans 13 residues. The CDR3 here is CASSTDRFYEQYF. Here the CDR3 DNA reads TGTGCCAGCAGCACTGACAGATTCTACGAGCAGTACTTC.

The chain combines TRBV4-2 with TRBJ2-3; TRBD1 agrees at 8 bases. Germline V gives CDR1 LGHNA, CDR2 YNFKEQ. V lost 3 bases and J lost 0; bases outside the gene matches: 8. CDR3 length: 17 residues. This chain's CDR3 is CASSQLLGQASTDTQYF. CDR3 DNA: TGTGCCAGCAGCCAGCTACTGGGACAGGCGAGCACAGATACGCAGTATTTT.

This chain connects TRBV4-3 to TRBJ2-5; tentatively, D is TRBD1 (5 bases). Germline CDR1 LGHNA, CDR2 YSLEER. Trimming shortened V by 3 bases and J by 11 bases, and 22 bases separated the two germline ends. The CDR3 sequence is 15 residues long. CDR3 DNA sequence: TGCGCCAGCAGCCAGGTTACAAACAGGTACAATGAGCAGTACTTC. Amino acids: CASSQVTNRYNEQYF.

This clonotype was recorded a few times. The V and J genes are TRBV5-1 and TRBJ2-7; 9 bases line up with TRBD2. This CDR3 contains 14 residues. V shed 2 bases, J shed 2 bases, and the junction held 2 bases outside the gene matches. Germline values: CDR1 SGHRS, CDR2 YFSETQ. CDR3 protein: CASSFSGGTYEQYF. The CDR3 DNA is TGCGCCAGCAGCTTTAGCGGGGGAACCTACGAGCAGTACTTC.

In its sample, this clonotype was seen a few times. The chain links TRBV7-6 to TRBJ2-1; TRBD1 matches 8 bases. Germline trimming cut 3 bases from V and 5 bases from J; bases unmatched to any gene: 6. This CDR3 is built from 15 residues. Germline CDR1 reads SGHVS; CDR2 reads FNYEAQ. The CDR3 DNA reads TGTGCCAGCAGCTTTGGGACAGGTGGGAACAATGAGCAGTTCTTC. Translation gives CASSFGTGGNNEQFF.

On this clonotype itself: A read error may account for a junction end that differs from germline. This chain uses TRBV20-1 with TRBJ2-7; 7 nucleotides agree with TRBD2. The CDR3 totals 15 residues. Germline-derived CDR1 and CDR2 are DFQATT and SNEGSKA (reference sequence). CDR3 sequence: CSARVSGGLSYEQYF. In DNA, the CDR3 is TGCAGCGCTAGAGTATCGGGGGGTTTATCCTACGAGCAGTACTTC.

J is TRBJ2-3 and V is TRBV9, with D perhaps TRBD2 (6 bases). Trimming cost V 0 bases and J 1 base, with 6 bases left between them. Germline V gene sequence: CDR1 SGDLS, CDR2 YYNGEE. The CDR3 consists of 14 residues. The CDR3 region is CASSVGEGTDTQYF. CDR3 coding DNA: TGTGCCAGCAGCGTAGGGGAGGGCACAGATACGCAGTATTTT.

This clonotype was seen at least ten times. This rearrangement joins TRBV4-1 to TRBJ2-1; 9 bases are shared with TRBD2. The CDR3 runs 15 residues. J gave up 6 bases and V 0 bases, and 3 bases lay outside the gene matches. The germline V gene encodes CDR1 MGHRA and CDR2 YSYEKL. CDR3 DNA sequence: TGCGCCAGCAGCCAAGACCCTAGCGGGATCAATGAGCAGTTCTTC. This gives the protein CASSQDPSGINEQFF.

The chain carries TRBV3-1 and TRBJ2-1; 14 bases line up with TRBD2. The CDR3 sequence is 15 residues long. The germline V gene has CDR1 LGHDT and CDR2 YNNKEL (reference sequence). V dropped 1 base and J dropped 9; count of bases not matched to a gene: 2. The CDR3 loop reads CASSQGTSGRFEQFF. CDR3 nucleotide sequence: TGTGCCAGCAGCCAAGGGACTAGCGGGAGGTTTGAGCAGTTCTTC.